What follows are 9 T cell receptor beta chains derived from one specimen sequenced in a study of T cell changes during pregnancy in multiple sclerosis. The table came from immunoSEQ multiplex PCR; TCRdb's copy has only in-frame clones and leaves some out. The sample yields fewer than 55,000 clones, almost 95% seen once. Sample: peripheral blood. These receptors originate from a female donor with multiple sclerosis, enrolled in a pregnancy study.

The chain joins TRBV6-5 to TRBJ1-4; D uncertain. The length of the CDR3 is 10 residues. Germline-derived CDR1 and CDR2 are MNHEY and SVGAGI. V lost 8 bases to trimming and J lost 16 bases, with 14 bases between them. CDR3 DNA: TGTGCCAGCGGTTTGGGTGTTGGGTTTTTT. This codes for CASGLGVGFF.

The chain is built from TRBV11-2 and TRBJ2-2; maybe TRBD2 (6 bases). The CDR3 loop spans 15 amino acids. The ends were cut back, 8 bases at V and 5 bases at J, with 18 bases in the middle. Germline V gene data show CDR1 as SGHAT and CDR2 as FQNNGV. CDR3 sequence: CASRETLGETGELFF. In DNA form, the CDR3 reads TGTGCCAGCCGGGAGACCCTTGGAGAGACCGGGGAGCTGTTTTTT. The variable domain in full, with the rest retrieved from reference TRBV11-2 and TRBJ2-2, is EAGVAQSPRYKIIEKRQSVAFWCNPISGHATLYWYQQILGQGPKLLIQFQNNGVVDDSQLPKDRFSAERLKGVDSTLKIQPAKLEDSAVYLCASRETLGETGELFFGEGSRLTVL.

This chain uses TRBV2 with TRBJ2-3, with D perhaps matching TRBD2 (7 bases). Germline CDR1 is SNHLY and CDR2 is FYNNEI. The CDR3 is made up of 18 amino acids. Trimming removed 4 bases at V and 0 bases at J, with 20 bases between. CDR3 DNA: TGTGCCAGCAGTGTGACAGGACCAGCGGGGTCTAGCACAGATACGCAGTATTTT. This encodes CASSVTGPAGSSTDTQYF.

CDR3 in amino acids: CASSLVSGTSNQPQHF. In DNA form, the CDR3 reads TGTGCCAGCAGCTTAGTAAGTGGCACTAGCAATCAGCCCCAGCATTTT. The chain combines TRBV7-2 with TRBJ1-5, with D unresolved. The germline V gene has CDR1 SGHTA and CDR2 FQGNSA. V was pared by 1 base and J by 0 bases, with 10 bases between. The CDR3 is 16 amino acids.

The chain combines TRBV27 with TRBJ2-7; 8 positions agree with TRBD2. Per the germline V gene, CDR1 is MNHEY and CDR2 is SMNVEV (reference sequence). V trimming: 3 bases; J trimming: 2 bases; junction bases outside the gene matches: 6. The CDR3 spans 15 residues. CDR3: CASSLGGRSTYEQYF. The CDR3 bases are TGTGCCAGCAGTTTGGGCGGGAGGAGTACCTACGAGCAGTACTTC.

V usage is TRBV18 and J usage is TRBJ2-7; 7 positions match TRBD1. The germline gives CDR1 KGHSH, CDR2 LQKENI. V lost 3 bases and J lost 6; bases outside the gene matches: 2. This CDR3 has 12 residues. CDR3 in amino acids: CASSPGTAEQYF. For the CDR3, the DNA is TGTGCCAGCTCACCCGGGACAGCCGAGCAGTACTTC.

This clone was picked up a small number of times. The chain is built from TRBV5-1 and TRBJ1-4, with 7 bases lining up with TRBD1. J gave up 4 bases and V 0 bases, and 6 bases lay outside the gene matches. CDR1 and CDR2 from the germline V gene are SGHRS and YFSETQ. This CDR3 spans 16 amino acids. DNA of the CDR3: TGCGCCAGCAGCTTGGCCGGGAGGGGGCGTAATGAAAAACTGTTTTTT. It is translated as CASSLAGRGRNEKLFF.

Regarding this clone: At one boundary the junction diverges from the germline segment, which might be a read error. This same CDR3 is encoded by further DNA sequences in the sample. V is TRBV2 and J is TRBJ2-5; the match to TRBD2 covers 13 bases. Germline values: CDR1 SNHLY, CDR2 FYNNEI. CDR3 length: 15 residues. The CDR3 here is CASSATSGRGETQYF. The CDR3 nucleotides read TGTGCCAGCAGTGCCACTAGCGGGAGGGGGGAGACTCAGTACTTC. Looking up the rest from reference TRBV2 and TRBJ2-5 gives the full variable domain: EPEVTQTPSHQVTQMGQEVILRCVPISNHLYFYWYRQILGQKVEFLVSFYNNEISEKSEIFDDQFSVERPDGSNFTLKIRSTKLEDSAMYFCASSATSGRGETQYFGPGTRLLVL.

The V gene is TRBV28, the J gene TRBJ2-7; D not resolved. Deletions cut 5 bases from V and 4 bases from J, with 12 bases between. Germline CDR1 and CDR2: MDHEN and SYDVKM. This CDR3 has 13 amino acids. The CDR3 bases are TGTGCCAGCAGTCCCATGGCGAAGTACGAGCAGTACTTC. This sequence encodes CASSPMAKYEQYF.